Following are 20 T cell receptor beta chains from one sample sequenced in a study of T cell responses to AZD1222 COVID-19 vaccine (dated by TCRdb to about 2021). In light of the paper, this sample's time point label describes: baseline before first vaccination. The library was prepared using the immunoSEQ multiplex PCR assay. Not all clones reach the TCRdb copy of this immuneACCESS table, which keeps in-frame sequences only. Checked studies attribute under half of the gap to unresolved V genes and leave the rest unexplained. In all, the sample holds some 84,000 clones, and approximately 89% of those were seen once. Clones ranked in the top ten supply 16% of the sample. Specimen: peripheral blood, collected on day 0 of AZD1222 vaccination. The receptors stem from an adult in good health.

This chain links TRBV28 with TRBJ1-4; perhaps TRBD1 as D (6 bases). The V end was cut by 5 bases, the J end by 1 base, with 8 bases between. Germline assignment: CDR1 MDHEN and CDR2 SYDVKM. The length of the CDR3 is 14 residues. The CDR3 sequence: CASSLGGTNEKLFF. DNA for the CDR3: TGTGCCAGCAGTCTAGGGGGAACTAATGAAAAACTGTTTTTT.

This chain links TRBV10-3 with TRBJ1-2, with 7 bases fitting TRBD1. Germline values: CDR1 ENHRY, CDR2 SYGVKD. CDR3 length: 17 amino acids. V lost 2 bases and J lost 0; bases outside the gene matches: 9. The CDR3 nucleotides are TGTGCCATCAGTGAGGCGGGGGACAGCCCTTCTAACTATGGCTACACCTTC. It translates to CAISEAGDSPSNYGYTF.

This rearrangement joins TRBV18 to TRBJ2-1; TRBD2 is a possible D gene (6 bases). Trimming shortened V by 6 bases and J by 6 bases, and 18 bases separated the two germline ends. Per the germline V gene, CDR1 is KGHSH and CDR2 is LQKENI. The CDR3 sequence is 15 residues long. CDR3 coding DNA: TGTGCCAGCTCTCGACTAGGTGAATTGGTCAATGAGCAGTTCTTC. Amino acids: CASSRLGELVNEQFF. Combining the CDR3 with reference TRBV18 and TRBJ2-1 gives the whole variable domain NAGVMQNPRHLVRRRGQEARLRCSPMKGHSHVYWYRQLPEEGLKFMVYLQKENIIDESGMPKERFSAEFPKEGPSILRIQQVVRGDSAAYFCASSRLGELVNEQFFGPGTRLTVL.

The chain uses TRBV2 and TRBJ2-7; TRBD2 matches at 13 bases. The CDR3 is 15 amino acids. The germline gives CDR1 SNHLY, CDR2 FYNNEI. V lost 6 bases to trimming and J lost 6 bases; unmatched junction nucleotides: 8. DNA for the CDR3: TGTGCCAGCAGAGGAGGGACTAGCGGGATTCGCGAGCAGTACTTC. Its translation: CASRGGTSGIREQYF.

This clone was seen a handful of times. J is TRBJ2-3 and V is TRBV10-3; 7 bases are shared with TRBD2. V trimming: 2 bases; J trimming: 2 bases; junction bases outside the gene matches: 4. CDR1 is ENHRY and CDR2 is SYGVKD in the germline V gene. The CDR3 has 15 residues. This chain's CDR3 is CAISERGRATDTQYF. In DNA form, the CDR3 reads TGTGCCATCAGTGAGCGGGGGAGGGCCACAGATACGCAGTATTTT.

The genes are TRBV3-1 (or the pseudogene TRBV3-2) and TRBJ2-3, with 7 nucleotides matching TRBD2. Germline CDR1 and CDR2: LGHDT and YNNKEL (reference sequence). The CDR3 runs 16 residues. V was clipped by 1 base and J by 2 bases; unmatched bases: 6. The CDR3 here is CASSQASGTTTDTQYF. In DNA form, the CDR3 reads TGTGCCAGCAGCCAAGCTTCTGGGACTACCACAGATACGCAGTATTTT.

This sequence joins TRBV4-2 and TRBJ1-4, with 7 positions matching TRBD1. V gave up 0 bases and J gave up 8 bases; unmatched junction bases: 9. From germline, CDR1 is LGHNA and CDR2 YNFKEQ. There are 16 residues in the CDR3. CDR3 sequence: CASSQETVTGSEKLFF. In nucleotides, the CDR3 is TGTGCCAGCAGCCAAGAAACAGTGACAGGGAGCGAAAAACTGTTTTTT.

This sequence joins TRBV6-2 or TRBV6-3 and TRBJ1-2; the D is unclear. V gave up 2 bases and J gave up 0 bases, with 7 bases separating them. The CDR3 spans 14 residues. Germline CDR1 reads MNHEY; CDR2 reads SVGEGT. The CDR3 DNA reads TGTGCCAGCAGTTACCTCGGACCTAACTATGGCTACACCTTC. It yields the protein CASSYLGPNYGYTF.

The rearrangement joins TRBV15 to TRBJ2-7; 10 nucleotides agree with TRBD2. The CDR3 is made up of 17 amino acids. CDR1 and CDR2 from the germline V gene are LNHNV and YYDKDF (reference sequence). The ends lost 0 bases at V and 9 bases at J; junction bases unmatched: 14. CDR3 DNA: TGTGCCACCAGCAGAGACCAAACTAGCGGGACTATTCTCGGGCAGTACTTC. Its protein product is CATSRDQTSGTILGQYF. The full variable domain, in which reference TRBV15 and TRBJ2-7 provide the parts outside the CDR3, is DAMVIQNPRYQVTQFGKPVTLSCSQTLNHNVMYWYQQKSSQAPKLLFHYYDKDFNNEADTPDNFQSRRPNTSFCFLDIRSPGLGDTAMYLCATSRDQTSGTILGQYFGPGTRLTVT.

V and J are TRBV5-1 and TRBJ2-3, with TRBD2 matching 8 bases. The germline V gene encodes CDR1 SGHRS and CDR2 YFSETQ. J was trimmed by 0 bases and V by 1 base; bases with no gene match: 1. The CDR3 loop spans 15 amino acids. Here the CDR3 DNA reads TGCGCCAGCAGCTTGCCGGGAGGGAGCACAGATACGCAGTATTTT. Its protein is CASSLPGGSTDTQYF.

V gene TRBV2 combines with J gene TRBJ1-3; D gene ambiguous. The length of the CDR3 is 14 residues. V lost 2 bases and J lost 0, with 5 bases in between. Per the germline V gene, CDR1 is SNHLY and CDR2 is FYNNEI. This CDR3 reads CASSEQLSGNTIYF. In DNA, the CDR3 is TGTGCCAGCAGTGAACAACTCTCTGGAAACACCATATATTTT. The whole variable domain, filled in from reference TRBV2 and TRBJ1-3, reads EPEVTQTPSHQVTQMGQEVILRCVPISNHLYFYWYRQILGQKVEFLVSFYNNEISEKSEIFDDQFSVERPDGSNFTLKIRSTKLEDSAMYFCASSEQLSGNTIYFGEGSWLTVV.

The genes are TRBV10-3 and TRBJ2-7, with 8 bases lining up with TRBD1. The V and J ends lost 6 bases and 4 bases, in that order; junction bases with no gene match: 8. The CDR3 sequence is 14 residues long. Per germline, CDR1 ENHRY and CDR2 SYGVKD. CDR3 DNA sequence: TGTGCCATCAGAGACACAGGGGGTACATACGAGCAGTACTTC. Residues: CAIRDTGGTYEQYF.

The chain recombines TRBV2 with TRBJ1-5; 7 nucleotides agree with TRBD1. CDR1 is SNHLY, CDR2 FYNNEI, per germline. The CDR3 sequence is 14 residues long. Germline trimming cut 6 bases from V and 2 bases from J; bases unmatched to any gene: 4. CDR3 DNA sequence: TGTGCCAGCAGCCAAACAGGGGGCAATCAGCCCCAGCATTTT. Amino acids: CASSQTGGNQPQHF.

The chain recombines TRBV11-2 with TRBJ1-1, with 7 positions matching TRBD1. Germline values: CDR1 SGHAT, CDR2 FQNNGV. The CDR3 has 15 amino acids. V was pared by 5 bases and J by 8 bases, with 14 bases of the junction left unmatched. CDR3 protein: CASSGTRTGQTEAFF. As DNA, the CDR3 is TGTGCCAGCAGCGGTACTCGGACAGGCCAGACCGAAGCTTTCTTT.

The gene calls are TRBV7-8 and TRBJ1-5, with D uncertain. The germline V gene encodes CDR1 SGHVS and CDR2 FQNEAQ. The length of the CDR3 is 15 residues. Trimming removed 1 base at V and 7 bases at J, with 14 bases between. The CDR3 nucleotides read TGTGCCAGCAGCTTAGGGCGGACGGCTGGCCAGCCCCAGCATTTT. Amino acid sequence: CASSLGRTAGQPQHF.

The V call is TRBV27, the J call TRBJ2-7, with D possibly being TRBD1 (8 bases). The germline gives CDR1 MNHEY, CDR2 SMNVEV (reference sequence). There are 14 residues in the CDR3. V was cut by 6 bases and J by 6 bases, with 18 bases left in between. The CDR3 spells CASSSNRGGTEQYF. CDR3 bases: TGTGCCAGCAGCTCAAACAGGGGGGGCACCGAGCAGTACTTC.

The chain recombines TRBV11-2 with TRBJ1-1; D unclear. There are 12 residues in the CDR3. Looked up from germline, CDR1 is SGHAT and CDR2 is FQNNGV. The ends were cut back, 6 bases at V and 1 base at J, with 6 bases in the middle. CDR3 nucleotide sequence: TGTGCCAGCAGGCTTGCGAACACTGAAGCTTTCTTT. It encodes CASRLANTEAFF.

J is TRBJ1-2 and V is TRBV10-2, with D perhaps matching TRBD1 (6 bases). The V and J ends lost 2 bases and 7 bases respectively, with 11 bases between them. The CDR3 sequence is 13 residues long. The V gene's germline CDR1 is WSHSY and CDR2 SAAADI. CDR3 sequence reads: CASSEQGSSGYTF. The CDR3 DNA follows: TGCGCCAGCAGTGAGCAGGGGTCCTCTGGCTACACCTTC.

This chain connects TRBV7-9 to TRBJ1-2; 7 nucleotides match TRBD1. The CDR3 totals 16 residues. V shed 1 base and J 8 bases; nucleotides not matched to a gene: 13. Germline CDR1 is SEHNR and CDR2 is FQNEAQ (reference sequence). CDR3 region: CASSLGWQGERGGYTF. The CDR3 coding sequence is TGTGCCAGCAGCTTAGGGTGGCAGGGGGAACGAGGCGGCTACACCTTC.

The genes are TRBV30 and TRBJ1-4; D may be TRBD1 (5 bases). The length of the CDR3 is 15 residues. The V gene's germline CDR1 is GTSNPN and CDR2 SVGIG (reference sequence). V gave up 1 base and J gave up 0 bases, with 9 bases separating them. The CDR3 sequence is CAWSGDRTTNEKLFF. Written as DNA, the CDR3 is TGTGCCTGGAGTGGGGACCGAACAACTAATGAAAAACTGTTTTTT.